These 2 T cell receptor beta chains came from one sample sequenced in a study of cytomegalovirus exposure and HLA in healthy donors. 60 Vbeta and 13 Jbeta primers were used in PCR. TCRdb's table, derived via immunoSEQ multiplex PCR, lists solely in-frame clones and lacks some. The sample records 99,000 or so clones, around 80% being singletons. Material: PBMCs. The source is a man in his forties or fifties in good health and CMV-seropositive.

V gene TRBV5-5 combines with J gene TRBJ2-1; D gene uncertain. Looked up from germline, CDR1 is SGHKS and CDR2 is YYEKEE (reference sequence). The CDR3 is 13 amino acids. The V end was cut by 1 base, the J end by 4 bases, with 6 bases between. The chain's CDR3 is CASSLSQYNEQFF. CDR3 DNA: TGTGCCAGCAGCTTGTCCCAGTACAATGAGCAGTTCTTC. The full variable domain, in which reference TRBV5-5 and TRBJ2-1 provide the parts outside the CDR3, is DAGVTQSPTHLIKTRGQQVTLRCSPISGHKSVSWYQQVLGQGPQFIFQYYEKEERGRGNFPDRFSARQFPNYSSELNVNALLLGDSALYLCASSLSQYNEQFFGPGTRLTVL.

The chain recombines TRBV7-6 with TRBJ2-1; D perhaps matches TRBD2 (5 bases). Germline assignment: CDR1 SGHVS and CDR2 FNYEAQ. The CDR3 contains 14 residues. Trimming took off 2 bases at V and 6 bases at J, with 11 bases between the two ends. CDR3 protein: CASSLRTEANEQFF. The CDR3, as DNA: TGTGCCAGCAGCTTAAGGACTGAAGCCAATGAGCAGTTCTTC. The complete variable domain, with remaining parts taken from reference TRBV7-6 and TRBJ2-1, reads GAGVSQSPRYKVTKRGQDVALRCDPISGHVSLYWYRQALGQGPEFLTYFNYEAQQDKSGLPNDRFSAERPEGSISTLTIQRTEQRDSAMYRCASSLRTEANEQFFGPGTRLTVL.